Detailed here is one T cell receptor (beta chain). Its cognate antigen is unknown. This entry comes from a study of shared clonotypes between healthy human individuals. For the study at large: The composition of the donors was two women and a few men aged 18 to 49.

Study results and caveats: Generally, estimated richness proved larger in naive subsets than it did in memory subsets. Sorted-subset sequencing, rarefaction showed, was incomplete despite large depth.

Clones were read by immunoSEQ multiplex PCR, and TCRdb kept only the in-frame ones, dropping some. This sample carries approximately 500,000 clones, about 95% of them seen once, and the ten largest clones take about 0.057%. Germline lookup yields CDR1 LGHNA and CDR2 YNFKEQ. Trimming left V 2 bases short and J 5 bases short, with 12 bases between. The CDR3 totals 15 residues. The donors, all of them Caucasian adults, lived in Nashville, Tennessee. This chain joins TRBV4-2 and TRBJ1-4; possibly TRBD1 for D (5 bases). The clonotype originates from a woman aged 25 to 39 in good health. Sequenced: naive CD4+ T cells sorted from blood. Documented subset: CD45RA+ positively selected. The DNA for the CDR3 is TGTGCCAGCAGCCAATGGTCAGGGTTCAATGAAAAACTGTTTTTT. Its protein is CASSQWSGFNEKLFF.